The subject of this entry is one T cell receptor beta chain. Its cognate antigen is unknown. An Oncomine TCR Beta short-read assay was used to sequence the DNA from cultured CD4+ T cells. Using the QIAamp micro DNA kit, genomic DNA was extracted from the CD4+ T cells that had been cultured. One entry per CDR3 protein, called by TCRdb with MiXCR from the PCR reads. The table shows 10,000 to 13,000 distinct CDR3 sequences, with around 30% occurring only once. The source of the sample is a study of vaccination and CD4 T cells after COVID-19. The wider study: Of the convalescent patients, who were SARS-CoV-2 positive by nasal swab PCR, fewer than ten had mild and one severe disease.

The CDR3 runs 15 residues. V lost 4 bases and J 8 bases, leaving 19 bases between the germline ends. The germline V gene encodes CDR1 LNHDA and CDR2 SQIVND (reference sequence). Treatment of the sample: approximately 11-day PBMC culture with coronavirus spike peptide pools or control peptides (ViraFEST assay). Study findings and constraints: It was found that, in convalescent patients, 304 of 307 vaccine-specific clones were spike mono-reactive.

Input material: CD4+ T cells from blood, cultured in vitro. This chain joins TRBV19 and TRBJ2-3, with D possibly being TRBD1 (5 bases). This receptor was taken from a human donor who had recovered from COVID-19. The CDR3 protein is CASSTASQDRSTQYF. The CDR3 DNA reads as TGTGCCAGTAGTACTGCGTCACAGGACCGGTCTACGCAGTATTTT.